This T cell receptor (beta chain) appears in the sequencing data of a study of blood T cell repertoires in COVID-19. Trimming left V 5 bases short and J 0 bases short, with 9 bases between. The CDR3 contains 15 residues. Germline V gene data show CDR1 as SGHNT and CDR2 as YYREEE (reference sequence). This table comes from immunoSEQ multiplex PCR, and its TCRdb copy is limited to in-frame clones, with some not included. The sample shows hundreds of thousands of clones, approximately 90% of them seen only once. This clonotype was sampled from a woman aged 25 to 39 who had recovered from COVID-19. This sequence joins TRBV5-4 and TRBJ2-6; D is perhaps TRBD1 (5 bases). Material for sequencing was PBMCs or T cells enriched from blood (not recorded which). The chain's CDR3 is CASRTERSGANVLTF. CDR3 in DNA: TGTGCCAGCAGGACAGAACGCTCTGGGGCCAACGTCCTGACTTTC.